Below, 23 T cell receptor beta chains from the same sample are listed, as sequenced in a study of cytomegalovirus exposure and HLA in healthy donors listed by TCRdb under 2017. Library prep was done by the immunoSEQ multiplex PCR assay. A mixture of 60 forward primers for TCR Vbeta segments and 13 reverse primers for TCR Jbeta segments was used in the multiplex PCR. Held by TCRdb, this immuneACCESS table contains in-frame sequences only and omits some clones. Under half of the omission traces to an unresolved V gene where checked; the cause of the rest is unknown. The sample profile shows 85,000 to 95,000 clones; approximately 80% of them were found once. The ten largest clones add up to 5.3% of the sample. Sample: PBMCs. Receptors were obtained from a man aged 30 to 45 in good health and CMV-seropositive.

The genes are TRBV29-1 and TRBJ1-1, with a possible D match to TRBD1 (5 bases). Germline CDR1 SQVTM, CDR2 ANQGSEA. The V gene lost 6 bases and the J gene lost 7 bases, with 15 bases spanning the gap. This CDR3 region has 12 residues. In DNA form, the CDR3 reads TGCAGCGTCGGAGAGGCCCAGGGTGAAGCTTTCTTT. Its protein is CSVGEAQGEAFF.

This chain links TRBV29-1 with TRBJ1-3, with D perhaps TRBD1 (5 bases). The CDR3 is 14 amino acids. Deletions cut 7 bases from V and 3 bases from J, with 16 bases between. Germline CDR1 is SQVTM and CDR2 is ANQGSEA. This CDR3 is CSASHAQGGNTIYF. The CDR3 DNA reads as TGCAGCGCCTCCCATGCGCAGGGTGGAAACACCATATATTTT.

This clone was found once. The chain has TRBV4-3 and TRBJ1-3, with a tentative D call TRBD1 (5 bases). CDR1 LGHNA and CDR2 YSLEER come from the germline V gene. Trimming stripped 1 base from V and 0 bases from J, with 7 bases between. There are 15 residues in the CDR3. CDR3 DNA sequence: TGCGCCAGCAGCCAAGGCAGGGCCTCTGGAAACACCATATATTTT. The encoded protein is CASSQGRASGNTIYF.

The CDR3 nucleotides are TGTGCCAGCAGCTTCACTCTGGGAGGGGACGAGCAGTACTTC. Encoded protein: CASSFTLGGDEQYF. The chain carries TRBV7-2 and TRBJ2-7; TRBD2 agrees at 7 bases. CDR1 and CDR2 from the germline V gene are SGHTA and FQGNSA. The CDR3 has 14 amino acids. V gave up 3 bases and J gave up 5 bases; unmatched junction bases: 7.

The chain employs TRBV7-8 and TRBJ2-1, with D tentatively TRBD2 (5 bases). The CDR3 length is 14 residues. CDR1 and CDR2 from the germline V gene are SGHVS and FQNEAQ. V was trimmed by 5 bases and J by 0 bases, leaving 8 bases between them. The CDR3 region is CASSAAASYNEQFF. CDR3 bases: TGTGCCAGCAGCGCAGCGGCCTCCTACAATGAGCAGTTCTTC. Combining the CDR3 with reference TRBV7-8 and TRBJ2-1 gives the whole variable domain GAGVSQSPRYKVAKRGQDVALRCDPISGHVSLFWYQQALGQGPEFLTYFQNEAQLDKSGLPSDRFFAERPEGSVSTLKIQRTQQEDSAVYLCASSAAASYNEQFFGPGTRLTVL.

Comments on this clone: In the same sample, other DNA sequences code for this CDR3. This chain uses TRBV27 with TRBJ1-2; 7 positions agree with TRBD1. In germline, CDR1 is MNHEY, CDR2 SMNVEV (reference sequence). V gave up 3 bases and J gave up 5 bases; unmatched junction bases: 9. The CDR3 runs to 15 residues. The CDR3 loop is CASSFKGALRYGYTF. The CDR3 coding sequence is TGTGCCAGCAGTTTTAAGGGGGCGCTACGATATGGCTACACCTTC.

The J gene is TRBJ2-3, the V gene TRBV7-3; 7 bases fit TRBD2. The CDR3 is made up of 19 amino acids. Germline lookup yields CDR1 SGHTA and CDR2 FQGTGA. V dropped 1 base and J dropped 0; count of bases not matched to a gene: 13. CDR3 amino acids: CASSLRASGGKPSTDTQYF. The DNA of the CDR3 is TGTGCCAGCAGCTTAAGGGCGTCGGGAGGAAAACCTAGCACAGATACGCAGTATTTT.

The V gene is TRBV4-3, the J gene TRBJ1-4; a possible D gene is TRBD1 (5 bases). Between the trimmed V and J ends, which lost 0 bases and 6 bases, there was a span of 14 bases. The CDR3 totals 16 residues. The V gene's germline CDR1 is LGHNA and CDR2 YSLEER. The DNA of the CDR3 is TGCGCCAGCAGCCAAGACAAGCAGGGAAGACATGAAAAACTGTTTTTT. Amino acids: CASSQDKQGRHEKLFF.

This chain uses TRBV28 with TRBJ2-1, with 10 bases aligning to TRBD1. The ends lost 6 bases at V and 9 bases at J; junction bases unmatched: 8. CDR1 is MDHEN, CDR2 SYDVKM, per germline. The CDR3 has 14 residues. For the CDR3, the DNA is TGTGCCAGCAGGTTGGACAGGGGGTCCAGTGAGCAGTTCTTC. As protein: CASRLDRGSSEQFF.

The V and J genes are TRBV27 and TRBJ1-5; D perhaps matches TRBD1 (5 bases). The V end lost 0 bases, the J end lost 2 bases, and 8 bases lay between the germline ends. The CDR3 has 15 amino acids. The V gene's germline CDR1 is MNHEY and CDR2 SMNVEV (reference sequence). CDR3 nucleotide sequence: TGTGCCAGCAGTTTATCGATGACAGGCAATCAGCCCCAGCATTTT. It is translated as CASSLSMTGNQPQHF.

This clone appeared a few times. This chain uses TRBV25-1 with TRBJ1-3; tentative D call: TRBD1 (5 bases). This CDR3 has 14 amino acids. Per germline, CDR1 MGHDK and CDR2 SYGVNS. The V end lost 8 bases, the J end lost 4 bases, and 15 bases lay between the germline ends. This CDR3 reads CASRGTGRGNTIYF. In nucleotides, the CDR3 is TGTGCCAGCCGAGGGACGGGGAGGGGAAACACCATATATTTT.

The chain recombines TRBV11-1 with TRBJ1-6, with D uncertain. V shed 2 bases and J shed 6 bases, with 8 bases lying between them. Germline V CDR1 and CDR2: SGHAT, FQDESV (reference sequence). The CDR3 is made up of 14 amino acids. The chain's CDR3 is CASSLLIGNSPLHF. The DNA of the CDR3 is TGTGCCAGCAGCTTACTAATTGGTAATTCACCCCTCCACTTT.

In regard to this clone: This CDR3 is also generated by other DNA sequences in the sample. The chain employs TRBV29-1 and TRBJ1-1; 7 positions match TRBD1. The germline CDR1 and CDR2 sequences are SQVTM and ANQGSEA. The CDR3 is 12 residues long. V trimming: 7 bases; J trimming: 1 base; junction bases outside the gene matches: 3. CDR3 amino acids: CSGRTGNTEAFF. The CDR3 DNA follows: TGCAGCGGACGGACAGGGAACACTGAAGCTTTCTTT. Variable domain in full (rest from reference TRBV29-1 and TRBJ1-1): SAVISQKPSRDICQRGTSLTIQCQVDSQVTMMFWYRQQPGQSLTLIATANQGSEATYESGFVIDKFPISRPNLTFSTLTVSNMSPEDSSIYLCSGRTGNTEAFFGQGTRLTVV.

The V gene is TRBV30, the J gene TRBJ2-7; 7 bases align to TRBD2. This CDR3 has 14 amino acids. The V gene's germline CDR1 is GTSNPN and CDR2 SVGIG (reference sequence). The V gene end was trimmed by 4 bases and the J gene end by 6 bases; junction bases not matched to a gene: 12. For the CDR3, the DNA is TGTGCCTGGACCTTAGCGGGTGCTTCGGCCGAGCAGTACTTC. This codes for CAWTLAGASAEQYF.

This chain joins TRBV11-2 and TRBJ2-5, with D perhaps TRBD1 (5 bases). Trimming stripped 5 bases from V and 7 bases from J, with 11 bases between. The CDR3 spans 12 residues. CDR1 is SGHAT, CDR2 FQNNGV, per germline. CDR3 nucleotides: TGTGCCAGCAGCCAAGGGGTTGGGACCCAGTACTTC. It specifies CASSQGVGTQYF.

A single count supports this clone. V usage is TRBV7-6 and J usage is TRBJ1-3; D is uncertain. Trimming took 3 bases from V and 1 from J, leaving 4 bases between them. CDR3 length: 13 amino acids. CDR1 is SGHVS, CDR2 FNYEAQ, per germline. The CDR3 DNA reads TGTGCCAGCAGCTTCGGGTCTGGAAACACCATATATTTT. Encoded protein: CASSFGSGNTIYF.

The chain is built from TRBV5-1 and TRBJ2-3; maybe TRBD1 (6 bases). CDR1 SGHRS and CDR2 YFSETQ come from the germline V gene. The length of the CDR3 is 15 residues. The V end was cut by 4 bases, the J end by 6 bases, with 18 bases between. The CDR3, as DNA: TGCGCCAGCAGCCCCGGACAGCAATCAGCGGATACGCAGTATTTT. Its protein product is CASSPGQQSADTQYF.

The rearrangement uses TRBV6-5 and TRBJ2-1; weak D call: TRBD2 (7 bases). Between the trimmed V and J ends, which lost 3 bases and 8 bases, there was a span of 17 bases. Germline CDR1 and CDR2: MNHEY and SVGAGI. CDR3 length: 15 residues. Written as DNA, the CDR3 is TGTGCCAGCAGTTATCGAGGGAGGGGGATCGATGAGCAGTTCTTC. Its protein is CASSYRGRGIDEQFF.

The rearrangement uses TRBV19 and TRBJ2-5, with 11 nucleotides matching TRBD1. The CDR3 length is 16 residues. V shed 3 bases, J shed 4 bases, and the junction held 7 bases outside the gene matches. From germline, CDR1 is LNHDA and CDR2 SQIVND (reference sequence). CDR3 sequence: CASSIVPGTGGETQYF. The CDR3 nucleotides are TGTGCCAGTAGTATCGTCCCTGGGACAGGGGGAGAGACCCAGTACTTC.

J is TRBJ1-4 and V is TRBV5-8, with TRBD1 matching over 8 bases. CDR1 and CDR2 from the germline V gene are SGHTS and YDEGEE. CDR3 length: 14 residues. Trimming at V came to 4 bases and at J to 7 bases, leaving 6 bases not matched to a gene. In nucleotides, the CDR3 is TGTGCCAGCAGCGACAGGGGAATCGGTGAAAAACTGTTTTTT. Translating it yields CASSDRGIGEKLFF.

This chain connects TRBV7-3 to TRBJ1-2; possibly TRBD1 for D (5 bases). V was shortened by 4 bases and J by 8 bases, with 11 bases between the two germline ends. This CDR3 contains 12 residues. The V gene's germline CDR1 is SGHTA and CDR2 FQGTGA. Here the CDR3 DNA reads TGTGCCAGCAGCTCAGGGTCTGAAGGCTACACCTTC. It translates to CASSSGSEGYTF. The variable domain in full, completed from reference TRBV7-3 and TRBJ1-2, reads GAGVSQTPSNKVTEKGKYVELRCDPISGHTALYWYRQSLGQGPEFLIYFQGTGAADDSGLPNDRFFAVRPEGSVSTLKIQRTERGDSAVYLCASSSGSEGYTFGSGTRLTVV.

The rearrangement joins TRBV30 to TRBJ2-5; 7 positions agree with TRBD1. The germline V gene encodes CDR1 GTSNPN and CDR2 SVGIG (reference sequence). The CDR3 totals 16 residues. The junction had 15 bases not matched to a gene; V was cut back by 3 bases and J by 5 bases. DNA for the CDR3: TGTGCCTGGAGAGGGGGCAGGGCGGGTAGCGAGGAGACCCAGTACTTC. Amino acids: CAWRGGRAGSEETQYF.

Only a few counts were recorded for this clone. The chain employs TRBV30 and TRBJ2-2, with 11 positions matching TRBD2. The CDR3 is 16 residues long. Germline assignment: CDR1 GTSNPN and CDR2 SVGIG (reference sequence). With 2 bases clipped from V and 8 bases from J, the junction kept 10 bases outside the gene matches. CDR3 sequence reads: CAWSRGLAGAGGELFF. In DNA, the CDR3 is TGTGCCTGGAGTAGAGGACTAGCGGGTGCCGGAGGGGAGCTGTTTTTT.